Listed below are T cell receptor beta chains from one sample, sequenced in a study of T cells after yellow fever vaccination. TCRdb re-called the 5' RACE reads through MiXCR, storing one row per CDR3 protein. The data contain 100,000 to 150,000 distinct CDR3 sequences, under 8% of them singletons. The specimen was CD4+ T cells sorted from PBMCs, collected 10 days after the first yellow fever vaccination. The receptor source for this set is a man aged 18 to 30 who received the YFV17D yellow fever vaccine. The CDR3 runs from the conserved cysteine through the conserved F or W. A D gene is named only where the DNA matches it firmly. The size field is filled for only some rows; it gives once, few, many or a size class.

V gene	J gene	clone size	D gene	CDR3 DNA	CDR3 protein
TRBV5-1	TRBJ2-2	.	.	TGCGCCAGCAGCTTTGTAGGCAGGGGGAACACCGGGGAGCTGTTTTTT	CASSFVGRGNTGELFF
TRBV7-6	TRBJ2-1	few	.	TGTGCCAGCAGCTTACAGCCAAGCTCCTACAATGAGCAGTTCTTC	CASSLQPSSYNEQFF
TRBV28	TRBJ1-1	few	.	TGTGCCAGCAGCACTATGGCACGACGGAGCACTGAAGCTTTCTTT	CASSTMARRSTEAFF
TRBV3-1	TRBJ2-5	many	.	TGTGCCAGCAGCCAGGCCAACAAGGAGACCCAGTACTTC	CASSQANKETQYF
TRBV7-2	TRBJ2-3	many	.	TGTGCCAGCAGGCGGGGACCGAAGCCTACGCAGTATTTT	CASRRGPKPTQYF
TRBV5-1	TRBJ2-3	many	.	TGCGCCAGCAGCTCCGGAGGTCCATTTAGCACAGATACGCAGTATTTT	CASSSGGPFSTDTQYF
TRBV6-5	TRBJ1-1	many	.	TGTGCCAGCAGTTTCCTGATTTCCACTGAAGCTTTCTTT	CASSFLISTEAFF
TRBV27	TRBJ1-2	many	.	TGTGCCAGCACGAATTACACCGTACCGCGCTATGGCTACACCTTC	CASTNYTVPRYGYTF
TRBV7-9	TRBJ2-7	many	.	TGTGCCAGCACCAACCGAAGGGGGACCTCCTACGAGCAGTACTTC	CASTNRRGTSYEQYF
TRBV5-5	TRBJ2-4	many	.	TGTGCCAGCAGCTTGGCAGACCAAAACATTCAGTACTTC	CASSLADQNIQYF
TRBV4-2	TRBJ1-5	few	.	TGTGCCAGCAGCCAAGGAGCAGCTAGCAATCAGCCCCAGCATTTT	CASSQGAASNQPQHF
TRBV25-1	TRBJ1-4	many	.	TGTGCCAGCAGGGCTTTGGAGAACGGAAAACTGTTTTTT	CASRALENGKLFF
TRBV18	TRBJ2-7	many	.	TGTGCCAGCTCATCACCGGAAAACGAGCAGTACTTC	CASSSPENEQYF
TRBV4-3	TRBJ2-3	many	TRBD2	TGCGCCAGCAGCCCCGGGACTAGGGGCCTCACAGATACGCAGTATTTT	CASSPGTRGLTDTQYF
TRBV2	TRBJ2-2	.	.	TGTGCCAGCAGGGATCGGGACTTAGGTACCGGGGAGCTGTTTTTT	CASRDRDLGTGELFF
TRBV11-2	TRBJ2-7	many	.	TGTGCCAGCAGCTTAGGTGGGACCACCTATTACGAGCAGTACTTC	CASSLGGTTYYEQYF
TRBV5-1	TRBJ2-1	many	.	TGCGCCAGCAAGCCCCTTGGTGGGAATGACAATGAGCAGTTCTTC	CASKPLGGNDNEQFF
TRBV6-2/TRBV6-3	TRBJ2-5	few	TRBD1	TGTGCCAGCAGTTCCGGGACAGGGAGGGAGACCCAGTACTTC	CASSSGTGRETQYF
TRBV6-6	TRBJ2-4	many	.	TGTGCCAGCAGCCGCGGGGGCGCAAACATTCAGTACTTC	CASSRGGANIQYF
TRBV29-1	TRBJ1-4	.	.	TGCAGCGTTGGGGGTAATGGAGCTAATGAAAAACTGTTTTTT	CSVGGNGANEKLFF
TRBV3-1	TRBJ2-1	few	.	TGTGCCAGCAGCCAAGTCGTGGGGCTATATTCGGGTGAGCAGTTCTTC	CASSQVVGLYSGEQFF
TRBV20-1	TRBJ2-3	few	.	TGCAGTGCCCAAGGAGGAATTTCCACAGATACGCAGTATTTT	CSAQGGISTDTQYF
TRBV5-6	TRBJ2-1	many	TRBD2	TGTGCCAGCAATGCGGGGGGGCCTTCCTACAATGAGCAGTTCTTC	CASNAGGPSYNEQFF
TRBV6-5	TRBJ2-3	many	TRBD2	TGTGCCAGCAGTTACCAGGGACTAGCGGGGGGGCCAACGCAGTATTTT	CASSYQGLAGGPTQYF
TRBV7-2	TRBJ1-5	few	.	TGTGCCAGCAGCTTTAGTCCGGGAGGCAATCAGCCCCAGCATTTT	CASSFSPGGNQPQHF
TRBV5-1	TRBJ2-6	many	.	TGCGCCAGCAGGCCCGGTGGGGGGCAATCCAACTCTGGGGCCAACGTCCTGACTTTC	CASRPGGGQSNSGANVLTF
TRBV7-2	TRBJ2-7	many	.	TGTGCCAGCAGCTTAGCGAACGAGCAGTACTTC	CASSLANEQYF
TRBV7-2	TRBJ2-7	few	.	TGTGCCAGCAGCTTAGTTGGCAGGGAGGCTCAGCAGTACTTC	CASSLVGREAQQYF
TRBV5-4	TRBJ2-5	few	.	TGTGCCAGCAGCTTGTGGGGGGCCCAAGAGACCCAGTACTTC	CASSLWGAQETQYF
TRBV5-4	TRBJ2-1	few	TRBD1	TGTGCCAGCAGCTTGGGGGGACAGAGCTCCTACAATGAGCAGTTCTTC	CASSLGGQSSYNEQFF
TRBV19	TRBJ2-2	many	TRBD2	TGTGCCAGTAGTATCCAGCGACTAGCCGGTTCCCCGGAGCTGTTTTTT	CASSIQRLAGSPELFF
TRBV7-8	TRBJ1-3	many	TRBD1	TGTGCGTCCTCCCGGGGAGGGGGCGAGGTGAACACCATATATTTT	CASSRGGGEVNTIYF
TRBV7-2	TRBJ1-2	many	.	TGTGCCAGCAGGCCGGGCAGTTATGGCTACACCTTC	CASRPGSYGYTF
TRBV3-1	TRBJ2-1	many	.	TGTGCCAGCAGCCAGACCCCTAGCGTACTTGGGAATGAGCAGTTCTTC	CASSQTPSVLGNEQFF
TRBV20-1	TRBJ1-1	many	.	TGCAGTGCCAGTCGGGGGGAGAGCACTGAAGCTTTCTTT	CSASRGESTEAFF
TRBV3-1	TRBJ2-2	many	.	TGTGCCAGCAGCCTCCGAGGCGGGGAGCTGTTTTTT	CASSLRGGELFF
TRBV10-2	TRBJ2-3	many	TRBD2	TGCGCCAGCATCCCGGGGGGGGGCACAGATACGCAGTATTTT	CASIPGGGTDTQYF
TRBV7-8	TRBJ1-2	.	TRBD1	TGTGCCAGCAGCTCGCGTGTACGGGACAGGGGGACCTATGGCTACACCTTC	CASSSRVRDRGTYGYTF
TRBV18	TRBJ1-4	many	.	TGTGCCAGCTCACCAGTTGCAACTAATGAAAAACTGTTTTTT	CASSPVATNEKLFF
TRBV6-1	TRBJ2-7	many	.	TGTGCCAGCAGTGGAGGGACCATCTACGAGCAGTACTTC	CASSGGTIYEQYF
TRBV27	TRBJ2-1	.	.	TGTGCCAGCAGTGCTTGGGGGTCCTACAATGAGCAGTTCTTC	CASSAWGSYNEQFF
TRBV5-1	TRBJ2-3	many	.	TGCGCCAGCAGCTTGGGAGAGGTCACAGATACGCAGTATTTT	CASSLGEVTDTQYF
TRBV12-3/TRBV12-4	TRBJ2-1	.	.	TGTGCCAGCAGGTCGGGAGTCTACAATGAGCAGTTCTTC	CASRSGVYNEQFF
TRBV15	TRBJ2-5	many	TRBD2	TGTGCCACCAGCAGTTACCGGACTAGCGGGTCGAACCAAGAGACCCAGTACTTC	CATSSYRTSGSNQETQYF
TRBV6-1	TRBJ2-5	many	TRBD2	TGTGCCAGCTGGCCCTCCGGGACTAGCGGGCAGACCCAGTACTTC	CASWPSGTSGQTQYF
TRBV7-2	TRBJ2-4	many	.	TGTGCCAGCAGCTTAAGGTTTCGAGGGGTCAGCAAAAACATTCAGTACTTC	CASSLRFRGVSKNIQYF
TRBV7-2	TRBJ2-1	many	TRBD2	TGTGCCAGCAGCCCTCTAGCGGGGGGAAACAATGAGCAGTTCTTC	CASSPLAGGNNEQFF
TRBV11-2	TRBJ2-5	many	TRBD2	TGTGCCAGCAGCTTGGGACTAGCGGGGGGCGGAGGAGAGACCCAGTACTTC	CASSLGLAGGGGETQYF
TRBV10-3	TRBJ2-1	many	.	TGTGCCATTACTAGCCAAGGTGAGCAGTTCTTC	CAITSQGEQFF
TRBV24-1	TRBJ2-1	many	TRBD2	TGTGCCACCAGTAGCGGGGGGGCATACATGAGCTCCTACAATGAGCAGTTCTTC	CATSSGGAYMSSYNEQFF
TRBV15	TRBJ1-5	few	TRBD1	TGTGCCACCAGCAGGGGACAGGGGGCGAGGCAGCCCCAGCATTTT	CATSRGQGARQPQHF
TRBV7-7	TRBJ2-6	.	TRBD1	TGTGCTAGCAGCCCTGGACAGGGCCGGCCTGGGGCCAACGTCCTGACTTTC	CASSPGQGRPGANVLTF
TRBV2	TRBJ1-5	many	TRBD1	TGTGCCAGCAGTGATGTGGGACAGGATCAGCCCCAGCATTTT	CASSDVGQDQPQHF
TRBV20-1	TRBJ1-5	many	TRBD1	TGCAGTGCTAGACCGACAGGGCAGCCCCAGCATTTT	CSARPTGQPQHF
TRBV7-2	TRBJ2-3	many	TRBD2	TGTGCCAGCAGCTTAGGAAGCGGGGGGGTCACAGATACGCAGTATTTT	CASSLGSGGVTDTQYF
TRBV4-3	TRBJ1-1	many	.	TGCGCCAGCAGCCACCTCGGGGGGGATACTGAAGCTTTCTTT	CASSHLGGDTEAFF
TRBV4-3	TRBJ2-4	many	TRBD1	TGCGCCAGCAGCCAAGGAGACAGGGTGGAAAACATTCAGTACTTC	CASSQGDRVENIQYF